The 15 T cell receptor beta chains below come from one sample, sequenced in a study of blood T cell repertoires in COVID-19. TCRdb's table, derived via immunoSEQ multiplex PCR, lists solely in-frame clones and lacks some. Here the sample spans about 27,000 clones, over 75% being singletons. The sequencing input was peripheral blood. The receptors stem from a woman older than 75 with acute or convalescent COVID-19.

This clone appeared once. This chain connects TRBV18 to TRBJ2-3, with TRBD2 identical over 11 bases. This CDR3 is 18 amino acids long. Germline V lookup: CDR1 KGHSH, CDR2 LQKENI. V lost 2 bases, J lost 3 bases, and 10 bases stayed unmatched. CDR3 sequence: CASSPGSSGGKATDTQYF. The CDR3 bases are TGTGCCAGCTCACCAGGATCTAGCGGGGGGAAGGCTACAGATACGCAGTATTTT.

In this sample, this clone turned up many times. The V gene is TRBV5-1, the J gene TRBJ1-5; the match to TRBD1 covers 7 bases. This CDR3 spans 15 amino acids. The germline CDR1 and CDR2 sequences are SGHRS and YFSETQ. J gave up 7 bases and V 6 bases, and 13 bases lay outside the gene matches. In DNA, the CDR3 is TGCGCCAGCACAAGAAGGGGGCAGCCTCGGCAGCCCCAGCATTTT. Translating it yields CASTRRGQPRQPQHF.

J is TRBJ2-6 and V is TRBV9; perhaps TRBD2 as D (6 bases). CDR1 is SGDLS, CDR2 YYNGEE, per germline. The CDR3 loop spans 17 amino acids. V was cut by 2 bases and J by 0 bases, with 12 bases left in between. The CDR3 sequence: CASSVPRDPSGANVLTF. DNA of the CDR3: TGTGCCAGCAGCGTCCCGCGGGACCCCTCTGGGGCCAACGTCCTGACTTTC.

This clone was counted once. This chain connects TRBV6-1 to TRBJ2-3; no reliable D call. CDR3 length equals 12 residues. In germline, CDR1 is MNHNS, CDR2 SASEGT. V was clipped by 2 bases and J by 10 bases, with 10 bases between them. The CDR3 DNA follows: TGTGCCAGCAGTGAAAGCTCCCGCCCGCAGTATTTT. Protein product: CASSESSRPQYF.

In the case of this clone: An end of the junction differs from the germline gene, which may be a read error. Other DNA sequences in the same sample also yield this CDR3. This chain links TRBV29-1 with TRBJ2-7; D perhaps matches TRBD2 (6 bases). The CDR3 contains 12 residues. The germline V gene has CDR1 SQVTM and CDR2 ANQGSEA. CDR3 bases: TGCAGCGTTGAGCGTGGGGGAGGCGAGCAGTATTTC. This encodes CSVERGGGEQYF.

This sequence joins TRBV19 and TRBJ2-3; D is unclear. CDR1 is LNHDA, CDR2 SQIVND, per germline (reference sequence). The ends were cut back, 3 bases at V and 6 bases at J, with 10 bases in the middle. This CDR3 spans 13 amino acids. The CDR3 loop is CASSMGDPDTQYF. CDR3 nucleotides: TGTGCCAGTAGTATGGGCGACCCGGATACGCAGTATTTT.

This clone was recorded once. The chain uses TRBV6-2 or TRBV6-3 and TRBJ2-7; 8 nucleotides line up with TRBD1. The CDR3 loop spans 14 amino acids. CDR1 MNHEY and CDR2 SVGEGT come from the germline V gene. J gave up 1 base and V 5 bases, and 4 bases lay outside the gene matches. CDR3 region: CASSGTGPSYEQYF. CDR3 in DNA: TGTGCCAGCAGTGGGACAGGCCCTTCCTACGAGCAGTACTTC.

CDR3 region: CASSRANSGTDTQYF. DNA for the CDR3: TGTGCCAGCAGTCGCGCTAATTCTGGCACAGATACGCAGTATTTT. V and J are TRBV3-1 (or the pseudogene TRBV3-2) and TRBJ2-3; D is ambiguous. The CDR3 is 15 amino acids. Germline V lookup: CDR1 LGHDT, CDR2 YNNKEL (reference sequence). Trimming removed 6 bases at V and 1 base at J, with 14 bases between.

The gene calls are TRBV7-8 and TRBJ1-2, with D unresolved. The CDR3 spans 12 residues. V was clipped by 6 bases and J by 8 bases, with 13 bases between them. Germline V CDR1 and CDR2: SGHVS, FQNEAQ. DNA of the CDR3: TGTGCCAGCAGTAATATTGAGGGAGGCTACACCTTC. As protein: CASSNIEGGYTF. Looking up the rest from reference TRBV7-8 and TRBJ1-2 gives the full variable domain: GAGVSQSPRYKVAKRGQDVALRCDPISGHVSLFWYQQALGQGPEFLTYFQNEAQLDKSGLPSDRFFAERPEGSVSTLKIQRTQQEDSAVYLCASSNIEGGYTFGSGTRLTVV.

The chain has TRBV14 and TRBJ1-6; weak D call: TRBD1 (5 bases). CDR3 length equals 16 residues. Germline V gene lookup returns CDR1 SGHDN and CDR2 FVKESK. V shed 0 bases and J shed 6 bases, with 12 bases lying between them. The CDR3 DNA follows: TGTGCCAGCAGCCAAGACGGGGGAGAGGGTAATTCACCCCTCCACTTT. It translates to CASSQDGGEGNSPLHF.

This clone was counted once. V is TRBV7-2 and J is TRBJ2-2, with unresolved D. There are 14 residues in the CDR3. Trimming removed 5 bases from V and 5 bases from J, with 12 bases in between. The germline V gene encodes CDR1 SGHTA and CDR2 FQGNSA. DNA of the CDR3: TGTGCCAGCAGCCCCCATCCAATTACCGGGGAGCTGTTTTTT. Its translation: CASSPHPITGELFF.

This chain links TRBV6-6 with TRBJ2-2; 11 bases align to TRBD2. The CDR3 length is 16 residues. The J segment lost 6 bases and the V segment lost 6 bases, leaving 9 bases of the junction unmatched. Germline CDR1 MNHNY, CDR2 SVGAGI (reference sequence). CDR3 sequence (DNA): TGTGCCAGCAGCTATATAGCGGGAGGGGGATCCGGGGAGCTGTTTTTT. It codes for CASSYIAGGGSGELFF.

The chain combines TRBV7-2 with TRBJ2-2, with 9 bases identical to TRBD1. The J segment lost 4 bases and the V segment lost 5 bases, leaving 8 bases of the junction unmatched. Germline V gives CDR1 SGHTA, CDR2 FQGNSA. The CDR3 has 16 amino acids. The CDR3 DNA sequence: TGTGCCAGCAGCGGCCAACCGACAGGGGGCACCGGGGAGCTGTTTTTT. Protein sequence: CASSGQPTGGTGELFF.

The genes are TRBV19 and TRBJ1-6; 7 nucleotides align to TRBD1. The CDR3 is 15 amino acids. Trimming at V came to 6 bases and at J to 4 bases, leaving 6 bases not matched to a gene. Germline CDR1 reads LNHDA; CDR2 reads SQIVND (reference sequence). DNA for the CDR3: TGTGCCAGTAGGGACGGGACAGTGTATAATTCACCCCTCCACTTT. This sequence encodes CASRDGTVYNSPLHF.

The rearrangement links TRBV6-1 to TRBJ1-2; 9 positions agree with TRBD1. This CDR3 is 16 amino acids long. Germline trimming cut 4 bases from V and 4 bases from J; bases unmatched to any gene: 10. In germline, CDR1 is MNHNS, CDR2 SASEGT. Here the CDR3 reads CASSAQGQGAAYGYTF. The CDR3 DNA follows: TGTGCCAGCAGTGCCCAGGGACAGGGAGCGGCCTATGGCTACACCTTC.